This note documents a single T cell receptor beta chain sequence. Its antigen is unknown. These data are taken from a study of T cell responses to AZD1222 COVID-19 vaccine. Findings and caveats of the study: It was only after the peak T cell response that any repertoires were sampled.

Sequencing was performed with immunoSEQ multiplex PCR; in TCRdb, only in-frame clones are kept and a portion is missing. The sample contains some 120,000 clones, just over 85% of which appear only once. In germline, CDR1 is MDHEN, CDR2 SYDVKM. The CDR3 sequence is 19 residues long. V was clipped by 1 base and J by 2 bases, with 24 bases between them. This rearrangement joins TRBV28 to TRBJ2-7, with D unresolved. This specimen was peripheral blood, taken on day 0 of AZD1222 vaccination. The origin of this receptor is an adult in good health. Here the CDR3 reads CASSLSRGPGRELAYEQYF. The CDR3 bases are TGTGCCAGCAGTTTATCCCGAGGTCCTGGCAGAGAATTAGCCTACGAGCAGTACTTC. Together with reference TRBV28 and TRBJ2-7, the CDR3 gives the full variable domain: DVKVTQSSRYLVKRTGEKVFLECVQDMDHENMFWYRQDPGLGLRLIYFSYDVKMKEKGDIPEGYSVSREKKERFSLILESASTNQTSMYLCASSLSRGPGRELAYEQYFGPGTRLTVT.